The clone carrying this TCR beta chain was found many times. V was pared by 1 base and J by 0 bases, with 13 bases between. The CDR3 runs 16 residues. Germline values: CDR1 LGHNA, CDR2 YSLEER. MiXCR, applied by TCRdb to the 5' RACE reads, yields one record per CDR3 protein. The table records 45,000 to 60,000 distinct CDR3 sequences, 5.5% to 6% of them present only once. The data derive from a study of T cells after yellow fever vaccination. Study in general: Tscm, CM, EM and EMRA memory subsets were sorted by CD3, CD45RA, CCR7 and CD95.

General observations from the study: Secondary responses were weaker yet peaked faster, day 5 versus 15. A large majority of primary-vaccination clones showed up again after the booster (approximately 96% CD4, 85% to 90% CD8).

The gene calls are TRBV4-3 and TRBJ2-7; D gene uncertain. Sequenced here: PBMCs, either bulk or a sorted T-cell subset (CD4+, CD8+, memory, or dextramer-sorted; not recorded which), sampled on the day of the yellow fever booster vaccination. This TCR came from a man aged 18 to 30 who received the YFV17D yellow fever vaccine. CDR3 protein: CASSQGVGTSSYEQYF. Written as DNA, the CDR3 is TGCGCCAGCAGCCAAGGGGTAGGAACAAGCTCCTACGAGCAGTACTTC.